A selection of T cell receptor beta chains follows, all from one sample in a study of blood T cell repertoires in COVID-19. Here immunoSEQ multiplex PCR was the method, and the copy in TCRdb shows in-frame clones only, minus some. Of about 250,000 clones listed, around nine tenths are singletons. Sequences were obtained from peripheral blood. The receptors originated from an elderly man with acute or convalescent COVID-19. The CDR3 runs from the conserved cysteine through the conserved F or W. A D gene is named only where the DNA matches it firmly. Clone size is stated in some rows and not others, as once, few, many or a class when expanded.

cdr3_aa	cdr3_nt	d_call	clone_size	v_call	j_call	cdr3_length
CAIRPGTGRRGYGYTF	TGTGCCATCAGACCCGGGACAGGGCGGCGGGGCTATGGCTACACCTTC	TRBD1	.	TRBV10-3	TRBJ1-2	16
CAICDIGQPLHF	TGTGCCATCTGCGACATCGGACAACCCCTCCACTTT	.	.	TRBV10-3	TRBJ1-6	12
CASSLGTRGETQYF	TGTGCCAGCAGCTTAGGGACCAGGGGGGAGACCCAGTACTTC	TRBD1	.	TRBV7-2	TRBJ2-5	14
CASSKRAGPNSGNTIYF	TGTGCCAGCAGCAAAAGGGCAGGGCCCAACTCTGGAAACACCATATATTTT	.	.	TRBV11-2	TRBJ1-3	17
CASSLSGGAYTEAFF	TGTGCCAGCAGCTTATCAGGGGGCGCCTACACTGAAGCTTTCTTT	TRBD1	.	TRBV7-2	TRBJ1-1	15
CASSNRDRDGYTF	TGTGCCAGCAGTAATAGGGACAGGGACGGCTACACCTTC	TRBD1	.	TRBV6-5	TRBJ1-2	13
CASSQGRGNEQFF	TGCGCCAGCAGCCAAGGCAGGGGCAATGAGCAGTTCTTC	.	once	TRBV4-1	TRBJ2-1	13
CASSRAGDAYEQYF	TGTGCCAGCAGCAGGGCAGGGGACGCCTACGAGCAGTACTTC	.	.	TRBV5-6	TRBJ2-7	14
CASTLAGNLNTGELFF	TGCGCCAGCACCCTAGCGGGGAACCTCAACACCGGGGAGCTGTTTTTT	TRBD2	.	TRBV5-1	TRBJ2-2	16
CASSLDFGSGNTIYF	TGTGCCAGCAGCTTAGACTTCGGGTCTGGAAACACCATATATTTT	.	.	TRBV7-2	TRBJ1-3	15
CASSQMNAGTGEETQYF	TGTGCCAGCAGCCAAATGAATGCCGGGACAGGGGAAGAGACCCAGTACTTC	TRBD1	.	TRBV2	TRBJ2-5	17
CASSQADGREETQYF	TGCGCCAGCAGCCAAGCCGACGGGCGGGAGGAGACCCAGTACTTC	TRBD2	.	TRBV4-1	TRBJ2-5	15
CASSRWTSGSSYEQYF	TGTGCCAGCAGCCGCTGGACTAGCGGGAGCTCCTACGAGCAGTACTTC	TRBD2	.	TRBV7-9	TRBJ2-7	16
CASSLQGYEQYF	TGCGCCAGCAGCCTACAGGGGTACGAGCAGTACTTC	TRBD1	.	TRBV5-1	TRBJ2-7	12
CASSYSGQLAAFF	TGTGCCAGCAGTTATTCGGGGCAACTAGCGGCTTTCTTT	.	.	TRBV6-2/TRBV6-3	TRBJ1-1	13
CASSLRDRDTEAFF	TGTGCCAGCAGTTTACGGGACAGGGACACTGAAGCTTTCTTT	TRBD1	.	TRBV27	TRBJ1-1	14